Below, 25 T cell receptor beta chains from the same sample are listed, as sequenced in a study of CD4+ T cells in melanoma. Only in-frame clones appear in the TCRdb table, and some are missing; sequencing was by immunoSEQ multiplex PCR. The sample lists 10,000 to 13,000 clones; over 60% were seen once. Source material: cells from a culture (not recorded whether cultured in vitro). The origin of the receptors is a human donor with melanoma.

The rearrangement links TRBV6-5 to TRBJ2-7; no clear D. Germline loops: CDR1 MNHEY, CDR2 SVGAGI. The germline V and J ends were trimmed by 0 bases and 6 bases, with 9 bases remaining between them. The CDR3 contains 13 residues. As DNA, the CDR3 is TGTGCCAGCAGTTACTCTACCTTACCCGAGCAGTACTTC. As protein: CASSYSTLPEQYF.

This clone was recorded a few times. CDR3 loop: CASSQFTGPDQPQHF. For the CDR3, the DNA is TGCGCCAGCAGTCAATTCACAGGTCCGGATCAGCCCCAGCATTTT. The chain links TRBV23-1 to TRBJ1-5, with D perhaps matching TRBD1 (5 bases). TRBV23-1 is sorted into the ORF group, with uncertain function. The CDR3 covers 15 residues. With 1 base removed from V and 5 bases from J, the gap between germline ends came to 12 bases.

V usage is TRBV27 and J usage is TRBJ2-2, with TRBD1 matching 9 bases. The CDR3 sequence is 15 residues long. The ends lost 6 bases at V and 4 bases at J; junction bases unmatched: 6. Germline V gene sequence: CDR1 MNHEY, CDR2 SMNVEV (reference sequence). DNA of the CDR3: TGTGCCAGCAGGGGACAGGGAGGCCTCACCGGGGAGCTGTTTTTT. Its protein is CASRGQGGLTGELFF.

In DNA form, the CDR3 reads TGTGCCAGCAGCATCAACAGGGGGAAAAAAAGCACAGATACGCAGTATTTT. This sequence encodes CASSINRGKKSTDTQYF. This rearrangement joins TRBV11-2 to TRBJ2-3; TRBD1 matches at 8 bases. CDR1 and CDR2 from the germline V gene are SGHAT and FQNNGV. Losses at the gene ends were 5 bases for V and 0 bases for J; bases not matched to a gene: 10. The CDR3 extends over 17 amino acids.

This clone was observed a single time. This chain uses TRBV2 with TRBJ2-3, with D uncertain. CDR3 length: 11 amino acids. Germline V gene sequence: CDR1 SNHLY, CDR2 FYNNEI. Trimming took 11 bases from V and 4 from J, leaving 10 bases between them. This CDR3 reads CAGKRADTQYF. In DNA form, the CDR3 reads TGTGCCGGAAAGAGAGCAGATACGCAGTATTTT. The full variable domain, in which reference TRBV2 and TRBJ2-3 provide the parts outside the CDR3, is EPEVTQTPSHQVTQMGQEVILRCVPISNHLYFYWYRQILGQKVEFLVSFYNNEISEKSEIFDDQFSVERPDGSNFTLKIRSTKLEDSAMYFCAGKRADTQYFGPGTRLTVL.

Details on this clone: The junction departs from the called germline gene at one end, perhaps through a read error. CDR3: CASSVGTGKHTEAFF. The CDR3 nucleotides are TGTGCCAGCAGCGTAGGGACAGGGAAACACACTGAAGCTTTCTTT. The chain joins TRBV13 to TRBJ1-1, with 9 nucleotides matching TRBD1. The germline V gene encodes CDR1 PRHDT and CDR2 FYEKMQ (reference sequence). The CDR3 extends over 15 amino acids.

CDR3 DNA: TGTGCCAGAAGCCCCCAATTGCAGCGACAGGGAGAGGCACCAAGCGAGACCCAGTACTTC. It codes for CARSPQLQRQGEAPSETQYF. The chain couples TRBV5-3 to TRBJ2-5; 7 bases align to TRBD1. TRBV5-3 is placed among ORFs of uncertain function. The ends lost 4 bases at V and 5 bases at J; junction bases unmatched: 26. The CDR3 runs to 20 residues.

This chain uses TRBV5-6 with TRBJ2-3, with 9 nucleotides matching TRBD2. This CDR3 contains 15 residues. V dropped 0 bases and J dropped 5; count of bases not matched to a gene: 4. Germline V gene sequence: CDR1 SGHDT, CDR2 YYEEEE. CDR3 nucleotide sequence: TGTGCCAGCAGCTTGGGGGCGGGGGGGCGAGATACGCAGTATTTT. Translating it yields CASSLGAGGRDTQYF.

The chain is built from TRBV5-4 and TRBJ2-2; D is unclear. V gave up 4 bases and J gave up 0 bases, with 7 bases separating them. From germline, CDR1 is SGHNT and CDR2 YYREEE (reference sequence). The CDR3 loop spans 14 amino acids. The CDR3 region is CASSTDPNTGELFF. CDR3 sequence (DNA): TGTGCCAGCAGCACGGACCCGAACACCGGGGAGCTGTTTTTT.

V and J are TRBV5-6 and TRBJ2-1, with D tentatively TRBD2 (6 bases). The germline V gene has CDR1 SGHDT and CDR2 YYEEEE. This CDR3 spans 14 amino acids. Trimming shortened V by 3 bases and J by 10 bases, and 17 bases separated the two germline ends. This CDR3 is CASSSTGGAREQFF. In DNA form, the CDR3 reads TGTGCCAGCAGCTCGACTGGCGGGGCTAGGGAGCAGTTCTTC.

In the case of this clone: Other DNA sequences in the sample encode the same CDR3. The rearrangement uses TRBV7-3 and TRBJ1-1, with D hard to call. V dropped 5 bases and J dropped 1 base, with 8 bases sitting between them. The CDR3 has 13 residues. Per the germline V gene, CDR1 is SGHTA and CDR2 is FQGTGA. The CDR3 region is CASSPGRNTEAFF. The CDR3 DNA reads as TGTGCCAGCAGCCCCGGACGGAACACTGAAGCTTTCTTT.

V is TRBV7-9 and J is TRBJ2-3; TRBD2 matches at 9 bases. Germline-derived CDR1 and CDR2 are SEHNR and FQNEAQ (reference sequence). This CDR3 contains 15 residues. After removal of 5 bases from V and 5 bases from J, the junction contained 8 bases not matched to a gene. The CDR3 DNA follows: TGTGCCAGCAGCCACGGTAGCGGGGGTGAAGATACGCAGTATTTT. It encodes CASSHGSGGEDTQYF.

V is TRBV27 and J is TRBJ1-1; 9 bases fit TRBD1. There are 13 residues in the CDR3. Trimming at V came to 9 bases and at J to 4 bases, leaving 6 bases not matched to a gene. CDR1 and CDR2 from the germline V gene are MNHEY and SMNVEV (reference sequence). The chain's CDR3 is CASGQGLRTEAFF. The CDR3 bases are TGTGCCAGTGGACAGGGGCTGCGCACTGAAGCTTTCTTT.

With regard to this clone: It is unclear where the CDR3 begins or ends on the DNA, so no DNA is shown, and the CDR3 is as TCRdb lists it. The CDR3 sequence is CASPSGQGWGRGAVF. The V call is TRBV7-6, the J call TRBJ2-2. The CDR3 has 15 amino acids, counting both end residues. Germline V gene data show CDR1 as SGHVS and CDR2 as FNYEAQ.

V gene TRBV2 combines with J gene TRBJ2-2; D possibly corresponds to TRBD1 (5 bases). V was trimmed by 10 bases and J by 4 bases, leaving 7 bases between them. The CDR3 extends over 11 amino acids. CDR1 SNHLY and CDR2 FYNNEI come from the germline V gene. CDR3 loop: CATQGTGELFF. In DNA, the CDR3 is TGTGCCACGCAGGGCACCGGGGAGCTGTTTTTT. Supplemented by reference TRBV2 and TRBJ2-2, the full variable domain reads EPEVTQTPSHQVTQMGQEVILRCVPISNHLYFYWYRQILGQKVEFLVSFYNNEISEKSEIFDDQFSVERPDGSNFTLKIRSTKLEDSAMYFCATQGTGELFFGEGSRLTVL.

The V call is TRBV7-2, the J call TRBJ2-3; D ambiguous. CDR1 is SGHTA, CDR2 FQGNSA, per germline. The CDR3 is 15 residues long. The ends were cut back, 3 bases at V and 2 bases at J, with 12 bases in the middle. The CDR3, as DNA: TGTGCCAGCAGCTTCCTCCCCTCCTTCACAGATACGCAGTATTTT. Protein product: CASSFLPSFTDTQYF.

V usage is TRBV9 and J usage is TRBJ2-1, with D perhaps matching TRBD1 or TRBD2 (6 bases each). Looked up from germline, CDR1 is SGDLS and CDR2 is YYNGEE. The CDR3 has 18 amino acids. V lost 2 bases, J lost 7 bases, and 25 bases lay in between. The CDR3 sequence is CASSVAPTRGHGSNEQFF. The CDR3, as DNA: TGTGCCAGCAGCGTGGCCCCTACCCGGGGGCACGGTTCAAATGAGCAGTTCTTC.

This clone was counted only a few times. This chain joins TRBV30 and TRBJ2-7; D gene uncertain. The CDR3 sequence is 14 residues long. The V end was cut by 0 bases, the J end by 2 bases, with 11 bases between. Germline loops: CDR1 GTSNPN, CDR2 SVGIG (reference sequence). The CDR3 here is CAWSVGYVPYEQYF. CDR3 DNA: TGTGCCTGGAGTGTTGGGTATGTTCCCTACGAGCAGTACTTC.

The V gene is TRBV7-9, the J gene TRBJ1-1, with a weak D call TRBD1 (6 bases). CDR1 is SEHNR, CDR2 FQNEAQ, per germline (reference sequence). V was cut by 5 bases and J by 5 bases, with 9 bases left in between. CDR3 length: 12 amino acids. In DNA, the CDR3 is TGTGCCAGCAGCCGAGGGGGGACTGAAGCTTTCTTT. As protein: CASSRGGTEAFF.

This clone was counted only a few times. The V call is TRBV2, the J call TRBJ1-2; D unresolved. The CDR3 covers 13 residues. V was clipped by 4 bases and J by 8 bases, with 14 bases between them. Germline assignment: CDR1 SNHLY and CDR2 FYNNEI. The CDR3 protein is CASSVGRIPGYTF. The CDR3 DNA reads as TGTGCCAGCAGTGTTGGGCGAATACCCGGCTACACCTTC.

There are a few counts of this clone. The chain links TRBV15 to TRBJ1-5; possibly TRBD1 for D (5 bases). Trimming cost V 0 bases and J 1 base, with 10 bases left between them. CDR3 size: 16 residues. Germline CDR1 LNHNV, CDR2 YYDKDF (reference sequence). CDR3: CATSRDRDPSNQPQHF. The CDR3, as DNA: TGTGCCACCAGCAGAGACCGGGACCCAAGCAATCAGCCCCAGCATTTT.

The CDR3 region has the DNA TGCAGCGCTTCGATATTTGCTAACTATGGCTACACCTTC. This translates into CSASIFANYGYTF. V usage is TRBV29-1 and J usage is TRBJ1-2; no reliable D call. The CDR3 sequence is 13 residues long. Trimming removed 7 bases at V and 0 bases at J, with 12 bases between. Germline CDR1 is SQVTM and CDR2 is ANQGSEA. Supplemented by reference TRBV29-1 and TRBJ1-2, the full variable domain reads SAVISQKPSRDICQRGTSLTIQCQVDSQVTMMFWYRQQPGQSLTLIATANQGSEATYESGFVIDKFPISRPNLTFSTLTVSNMSPEDSSIYLCSASIFANYGYTFGSGTRLTVV.

This clone was seen only once. CDR3: CASSPGGAASYNSPLHF. The CDR3 DNA is TGTGCCAGCAGCCCGGGGGGGGCGGCCTCCTATAATTCACCCCTCCACTTT. J is TRBJ1-6 and V is TRBV5-4, with D maybe TRBD1 (6 bases). Trimming pared 4 bases from V and 0 bases from J, leaving 14 bases between. The CDR3 is 17 residues long. Germline V gene lookup returns CDR1 SGHNT and CDR2 YYREEE (reference sequence).

V is TRBV5-1 and J is TRBJ2-5, with 8 bases aligning to TRBD1. This CDR3 has 13 amino acids. The trim removed 5 bases at V and 5 bases at J, leaving 5 bases unmatched. The V gene's germline CDR1 is SGHRS and CDR2 YFSETQ. CDR3 amino acids: CASRDRAGETQYF. Here the CDR3 DNA reads TGCGCCAGCAGGGACAGGGCTGGGGAGACCCAGTACTTC.

The count of this clone is one. This chain uses TRBV5-6 with TRBJ1-1, with a tentative D call TRBD1 (5 bases). Trimming took off 0 bases at V and 1 base at J, with 7 bases between the two ends. The germline V gene has CDR1 SGHDT and CDR2 YYEEEE. The CDR3 sequence is 14 residues long. The CDR3 DNA is TGTGCCAGCAGCTTGGCAACAGGGAACACTGAAGCTTTCTTT. Amino acids: CASSLATGNTEAFF.